The T cell receptor (beta chain) under discussion was sequenced for a study of T-cell memory formation after mild COVID-19. The wider study: Clustering of TCRs was largely donor specific.

Trimming left V 5 bases short and J 5 bases short, with 11 bases between. The CDR3 is 13 amino acids. Germline V gene lookup returns CDR1 SEHNR and CDR2 FQNEAQ (reference sequence). Overall study results and limits: A balance of CD4 and CD8 characterized clones contracting day 15 to 85, whereas later expanders leaned CD4+. Shrinking CD4+ clones were chiefly CM and EM; CD8+ ones were chiefly EMRA.

Constant-segment primers were used for 5'RACE, and the resulting TCR alpha and TCR beta cDNA libraries carried sample barcodes and UMIs. In TCRdb, the 5' RACE reads were re-called with MiXCR into one record per CDR3 protein. The sample holds 150,000 to 200,000 distinct CDR3 sequences, about 9.9% seen once. This clonotype was picked up many times. Antigen specificity is unknown. Sequencing was done on a sample of PBMCs or a T cell subset sorted from them (not recorded which). J is TRBJ2-3 and V is TRBV7-9; no clear D. The receptor was isolated from a young man who had mild COVID-19 (a few samples of this study predate the infection). Cell type and time point are not known. Here the CDR3 reads CASSAQSRDTQYF. CDR3 sequence (DNA): TGTGCCAGCAGCGCACAGAGTAGAGATACGCAGTATTTT.